The 3 T cell receptor beta chains below were found in one sample sequenced in a study of OX40 agonist ivuxolimab in advanced cancers. Assay used: immunoSEQ multiplex PCR; TCRdb lists only in-frame clones, some missing. Of roughly 58,000 clones in the sample, roughly 84% were seen once. The sample consisted of CD4+ or CD8+ T cells sorted from blood, taken in a trial of the OX40 agonist ivuxolimab. The source is an adult with an advanced solid tumor such as melanoma, head and neck, liver or kidney cancer.

The genes are TRBV28 and TRBJ2-2; no definite D call. Per germline, CDR1 MDHEN and CDR2 SYDVKM. V was shortened by 6 bases and J by 1 base, with 9 bases between the two germline ends. The CDR3 extends over 14 amino acids. The CDR3 bases are TGTGCCAGCAGGGTGGCGGTGAACACCGGGGAGCTGTTTTTT. It translates to CASRVAVNTGELFF.

The chain joins TRBV7-2 to TRBJ2-3; D possibly corresponds to TRBD2 (6 bases). The CDR3 length is 14 residues. Germline-derived CDR1 and CDR2 are SGHTA and FQGNSA. The V gene lost 3 bases and the J gene lost 2 bases, with 9 bases spanning the gap. CDR3 in amino acids: CASSLEGSTDTQYF. DNA for the CDR3: TGTGCCAGCAGCTTGGAGGGCTCCACAGATACGCAGTATTTT.

The J gene is TRBJ1-2, the V gene TRBV9; possible D gene TRBD1, 5 bases. V dropped 3 bases and J dropped 5 bases, with 11 bases sitting between them. Per the germline V gene, CDR1 is SGDLS and CDR2 is YYNGEE. CDR3 length equals 13 residues. This CDR3 reads CASSEDNWYGYTF. Written as DNA, the CDR3 is TGTGCCAGCAGCGAGGACAACTGGTATGGCTACACCTTC. Full variable domain (rest looked up from reference TRBV9 and TRBJ1-2): DSGVTQTPKHLITATGQRVTLRCSPRSGDLSVYWYQQSLDQGLQFLIQYYNGEERAKGNILERFSAQQFPDLHSELNLSSLELGDSALYFCASSEDNWYGYTFGSGTRLTVV.